One and the same sample provided the 17 T cell receptor beta chains below, sequenced in a study of blood T cell repertoires in COVID-19. Profiling relied on immunoSEQ multiplex PCR, and the TCRdb table lists in-frame clones only, not all of them. The table records some 170,000 clones, 65% to 85% of them present only once. The specimen was peripheral blood. All receptors derive from a woman aged 40-49 years with COVID-19, enrolled during active disease.

This clone occurred once. The chain links TRBV5-4 to TRBJ2-3; possibly TRBD2 for D (7 bases). V lost 0 bases to trimming and J lost 8 bases, with 16 bases between them. Germline V gene lookup returns CDR1 SGHNT and CDR2 YYREEE (reference sequence). This CDR3 has 15 residues. CDR3: CASSLVGGAPGTQYF. The CDR3 nucleotides read TGTGCCAGCAGCTTGGTTGGGGGGGCCCCGGGTACGCAGTATTTT.

The genes are TRBV7-3 and TRBJ2-2, with D possibly being TRBD2 (6 bases). The CDR3 is 16 amino acids. In germline, CDR1 is SGHTA, CDR2 FQGTGA. The V and J ends lost 4 bases and 4 bases respectively, with 16 bases between them. CDR3: CASSSSGGTPTGELFF. Written as DNA, the CDR3 is TGTGCCAGCAGCTCCTCGGGCGGGACCCCCACCGGGGAGCTGTTTTTT.

The V gene is TRBV3-1 (or the pseudogene TRBV3-2), the J gene TRBJ2-7; D not certain. CDR1 and CDR2 (germline): LGHDT, YNNKEL (reference sequence). V gave up 0 bases and J gave up 6 bases, with 12 bases separating them. The CDR3 has 14 residues. CDR3: CASSQDLGSTEQYF. In DNA, the CDR3 is TGTGCCAGCAGCCAAGATCTAGGAAGCACCGAGCAGTACTTC.

The chain carries TRBV6-5 and TRBJ1-3; no clear D. Per germline, CDR1 MNHEY and CDR2 SVGAGI. The CDR3 is made up of 14 amino acids. Trimming stripped 5 bases from V and 4 bases from J, with 12 bases between. This CDR3 is CASSHPKEGNTIYF. In DNA form, the CDR3 reads TGTGCCAGCAGTCATCCCAAGGAGGGAAACACCATATATTTT.

V usage is TRBV6-1 and J usage is TRBJ1-2; tentative D call: TRBD1 (5 bases). Germline lookup yields CDR1 MNHNS and CDR2 SASEGT. The CDR3 runs 15 residues. With 2 bases removed from V and 3 bases from J, the gap between germline ends came to 13 bases. The CDR3 protein is CASSESKTVDYGYTF. CDR3 nucleotides: TGTGCCAGCAGTGAATCGAAGACAGTAGACTATGGCTACACCTTC.

The CDR3 loop is CASSMRKNQPQHF. The CDR3, as DNA: TGTGCCAGTAGTATGAGGAAAAATCAGCCCCAGCATTTT. This chain joins TRBV19 and TRBJ1-5; D call uncertain. From germline, CDR1 is LNHDA and CDR2 SQIVND (reference sequence). V was pared by 3 bases and J by 4 bases, with 7 bases between. CDR3 length equals 13 residues.

The chain joins TRBV29-1 to TRBJ2-2; D is perhaps TRBD1 (6 bases). The length of the CDR3 is 12 residues. Trimming left V 4 bases short and J 6 bases short, with 9 bases between. Germline values: CDR1 SQVTM, CDR2 ANQGSEA. The CDR3 is CSVGHRAGELFF. Written as DNA, the CDR3 is TGCAGCGTTGGACACAGGGCCGGGGAGCTGTTTTTT.

The rearrangement links TRBV19 to TRBJ2-2; D may be TRBD1 (5 bases). Germline V gene data show CDR1 as LNHDA and CDR2 as SQIVND (reference sequence). This CDR3 has 14 amino acids. V was trimmed by 4 bases and J by 3 bases, leaving 9 bases between them. The CDR3: CASSRLGDTGELFF. The CDR3 nucleotides are TGTGCCAGTAGTAGGTTAGGGGACACCGGGGAGCTGTTTTTT.

The rearrangement joins TRBV27 to TRBJ1-5; D gene unclear. The V gene lost 6 bases and the J gene lost 0 bases, with 12 bases spanning the gap. The CDR3 loop spans 15 amino acids. Germline CDR1 and CDR2: MNHEY and SMNVEV (reference sequence). The CDR3, as DNA: TGTGCCAGCAGATCACTAGACCTTAGCAATCAGCCCCAGCATTTT. Translating gives CASRSLDLSNQPQHF.

V gene TRBV10-2 combines with J gene TRBJ2-7; a possible D gene is TRBD2 (6 bases). Germline V gene data show CDR1 as WSHSY and CDR2 as SAAADI. This CDR3 contains 11 residues. The V and J ends lost 11 bases and 2 bases respectively, with 10 bases between them. The DNA of the CDR3 is TGCGCCGTTTGGGGGGCCTACGAGCAGTACTTC. It translates to CAVWGAYEQYF.

This rearrangement joins TRBV3-1 (or the pseudogene TRBV3-2) to TRBJ1-6, with D perhaps matching TRBD1 (5 bases). The CDR3 has 16 residues. V was trimmed by 4 bases and J by 9 bases, leaving 19 bases between them. The V gene's germline CDR1 is LGHDT and CDR2 YNNKEL (reference sequence). CDR3 DNA sequence: TGTGCCAGCAGCCCCCCAGAAGGGGAGGAAGGTTCACCCCTCCACTTT. It yields the protein CASSPPEGEEGSPLHF.

This clone was counted once. The chain joins TRBV6-5 to TRBJ2-3; tentative D call: TRBD2 (5 bases). Germline V CDR1 and CDR2: MNHEY, SVGAGI. Trimming shortened V by 6 bases and J by 3 bases, and 13 bases separated the two germline ends. The CDR3 has 14 amino acids. The CDR3 reads CASRAEGTTDTQYF. Here the CDR3 DNA reads TGTGCCAGCAGAGCGGAAGGAACAACAGATACGCAGTATTTT.

The V call is TRBV18, the J call TRBJ1-5; D uncertain. V dropped 2 bases and J dropped 7 bases, with 9 bases sitting between them. CDR1 is KGHSH and CDR2 is LQKENI in the germline V gene. The length of the CDR3 is 13 residues. This CDR3 reads CASSPAGSQPQHF. CDR3 coding DNA: TGTGCCAGCTCACCAGCGGGTTCACAGCCCCAGCATTTT.

J is TRBJ1-2 and V is TRBV2; 12 positions agree with TRBD1. Germline V CDR1 and CDR2: SNHLY, FYNNEI. This CDR3 spans 15 amino acids. V gave up 3 bases and J gave up 7 bases; unmatched junction bases: 6. CDR3 sequence reads: CASSEGQGALVGYTF. The CDR3 nucleotides read TGTGCCAGCAGTGAGGGACAGGGGGCGCTTGTTGGCTACACCTTC.

The rearrangement links TRBV7-2 to TRBJ1-1; D gene ambiguous. Deletions cut 1 base from V and 2 bases from J, with 11 bases between. Germline-derived CDR1 and CDR2 are SGHTA and FQGNSA. The CDR3 loop spans 15 amino acids. CDR3 loop: CASSLGSGRNTEAFF. The DNA of the CDR3 is TGTGCCAGCAGCTTAGGGAGCGGCCGAAACACTGAAGCTTTCTTT.

The rearrangement joins TRBV27 to TRBJ1-1, with 7 bases that match TRBD1. J gave up 2 bases and V 5 bases, and 8 bases lay outside the gene matches. CDR1 and CDR2 from the germline V gene are MNHEY and SMNVEV (reference sequence). The CDR3 length is 15 residues. This CDR3 is CASSPPGQTNTEAFF. The CDR3 DNA reads as TGTGCCAGCAGTCCGCCGGGACAGACTAACACTGAAGCTTTCTTT.

The genes are TRBV2 and TRBJ1-4, with D perhaps matching TRBD1 (5 bases). The V and J ends lost 6 bases and 8 bases respectively, with 19 bases between them. The germline V gene has CDR1 SNHLY and CDR2 FYNNEI. The CDR3 is 15 amino acids. The CDR3 sequence: CASRDRAGIREKLFF. The DNA of the CDR3 is TGTGCCAGCAGAGATCGGGCAGGGATTCGAGAAAAACTGTTTTTT.